This T cell receptor (beta chain) was captured in a study of blood T cells in healthy people across ages. This clonotype came up many times. Its antigen is not known. Overall study findings and caveats: Higher naive T cell percentage went strongly together with higher TCR beta diversity.

CDR3 size: 15 residues. The V end was cut by 6 bases, the J end by 0 bases, with 13 bases between. Total RNA amounts of at least 5.5 micrograms were extracted per sample. For the second PCR, which ran for about 7 to 11 cycles, a sample-barcoded 5' primer and a J-beta primer mix were used. Unique molecular identifiers of 12 random nucleotides labeled each cDNA. MiXCR, applied by TCRdb to the 5' RACE reads, yields one record per CDR3 protein. The sample contains some 1.5 million distinct CDR3 sequences, roughly 28% of which appear only once. The receptor's source is a woman aged 30 to 39 in good health. Sequenced: blood. V gene TRBV12-3 or TRBV12-4 combines with J gene TRBJ2-3, with D maybe TRBD1 (5 bases). CDR3 nucleotides: TGTGCCAGCAGCCAAAGACAGACTAGCACAGATACGCAGTATTTT. It codes for CASSQRQTSTDTQYF.